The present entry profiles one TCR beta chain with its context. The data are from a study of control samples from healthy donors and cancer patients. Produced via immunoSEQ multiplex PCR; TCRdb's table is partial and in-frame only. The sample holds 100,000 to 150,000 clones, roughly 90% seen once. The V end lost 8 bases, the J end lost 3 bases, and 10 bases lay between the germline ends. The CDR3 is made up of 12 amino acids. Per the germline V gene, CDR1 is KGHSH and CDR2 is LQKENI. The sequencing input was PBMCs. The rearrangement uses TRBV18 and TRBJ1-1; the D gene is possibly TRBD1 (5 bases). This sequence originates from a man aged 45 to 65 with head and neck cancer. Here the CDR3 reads CASGLRDTEAFF. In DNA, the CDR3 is TGTGCCAGCGGTCTCAGGGACACTGAAGCTTTCTTT.